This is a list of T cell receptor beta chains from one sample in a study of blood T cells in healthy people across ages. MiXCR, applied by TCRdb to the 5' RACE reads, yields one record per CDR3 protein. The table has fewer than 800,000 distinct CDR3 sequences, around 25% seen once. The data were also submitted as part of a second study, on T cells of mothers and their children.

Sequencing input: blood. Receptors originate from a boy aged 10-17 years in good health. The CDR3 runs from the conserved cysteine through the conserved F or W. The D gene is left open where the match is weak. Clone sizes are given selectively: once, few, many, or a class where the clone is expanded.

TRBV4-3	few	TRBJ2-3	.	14	TGCGCCAGCAGCCAAGTGGCTAGCACAGATACGCAGTATTTT	CASSQVASTDTQYF
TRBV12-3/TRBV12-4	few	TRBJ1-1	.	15	TGTGCCAGCAGTGGTCCCGGGGGCGGGAGGTCTGAAGCTTTCTTT	CASSGPGGGRSEAFF
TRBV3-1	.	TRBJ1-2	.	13	TGTGCCAGCATCGCCCCGGGGGGCTTTGGCTACACCTTC	CASIAPGGFGYTF
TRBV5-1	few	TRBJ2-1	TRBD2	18	TGCGCCAGCAGCTTGGCTAGCGGGGGGGCCTCCACCTACAATGAGCAGTTCTTC	CASSLASGGASTYNEQFF
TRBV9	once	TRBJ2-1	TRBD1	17	TGTGCCAGCAGCGCTAAGTCGACAGGGGGCTCCTACAATGAGCAGTTCTTC	CASSAKSTGGSYNEQFF
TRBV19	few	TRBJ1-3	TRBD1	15	TGTGCCAGTAGTCCTCCCGGGACAGGGGAGGACACCATATATTTT	CASSPPGTGEDTIYF
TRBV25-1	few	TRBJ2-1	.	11	TGTGCCAGCAGTGAATATGGACGGCAGTTCTTC	CASSEYGRQFF
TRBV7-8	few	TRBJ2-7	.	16	TGTGCCAGCAGCTTAGGGTACTCTTTAAACTCCTACGAGCAGTACTTC	CASSLGYSLNSYEQYF
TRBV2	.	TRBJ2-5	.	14	TGTGCCAGCAGGGGACACTTGGGAAAAGAGACCCAGTACTTC	CASRGHLGKETQYF
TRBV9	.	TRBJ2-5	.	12	TGTACCAGCAGCTCCAATACAGAGACCCAGTACTTC	CTSSSNTETQYF
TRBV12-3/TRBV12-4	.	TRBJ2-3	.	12	TGTGCCAGCAACGGGGGCACAGATACGCAGTATTTT	CASNGGTDTQYF
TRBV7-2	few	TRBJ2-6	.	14	TGTGCCAGCAGCTTGGTTCCAGGGGCCAACGTCCTGACTTTC	CASSLVPGANVLTF
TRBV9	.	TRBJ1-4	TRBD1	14	TGTGCCAGCAGCGCGGACAGGGGGCACGAAAAACTGGTTTTT	CASSADRGHEKLVF
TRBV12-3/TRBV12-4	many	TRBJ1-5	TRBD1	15	TGTGCCAGCAGTCCGACAGGGCGCCGCAATCAGCCCCAGCATTTT	CASSPTGRRNQPQHF
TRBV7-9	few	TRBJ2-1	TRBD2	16	TGTGCCAGCAAGGGGACGGGAGGGAACACTACCAATGAGCAGTTCTTC	CASKGTGGNTTNEQFF
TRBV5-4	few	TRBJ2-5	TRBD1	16	TGTGCCAGCAGCTCTGGTGGCCAGGGGGCGTCAGAGACCCAGTACTTC	CASSSGGQGASETQYF
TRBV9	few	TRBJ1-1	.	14	TGTGCCAGCAGCCCCGGGGGATGGGACACTGAAGCTTTCTTT	CASSPGGWDTEAFF